One sample yielded the 20 T cell receptor beta chains listed below, sequenced in a study of CD8 T cells in ankylosing spondylitis. General study points: A motif in TCR beta, a set of under 10 highly homologous variants, appeared characteristic of ankylosing spondylitis blood.

The antigens these receptors bind are not known. From the 5' RACE reads, TCRdb called clonotypes with MiXCR, one entry per CDR3 protein. The repertoire holds some 840,000 distinct CDR3 sequences, about 11% seen once, with around 0.51% in the top ten. Sequencing was done on a sample of blood, either unsorted or a sorted T cell fraction (not recorded which). The receptor set was obtained from a male donor with ankylosing spondylitis.

Only a few counts were recorded for this clonotype. The rearrangement uses TRBV20-1 and TRBJ2-5; 11 bases are a match to TRBD2. The CDR3 contains 15 residues. J gave up 5 bases and V 4 bases, and 9 bases lay outside the gene matches. CDR1 is DFQATT and CDR2 is SNEGSKA in the germline V gene (reference sequence). For the CDR3, the DNA is TGCAGTGCTATTGAGCTAGCGGGAGGTGGGGAGACCCAGTACTTC. Translating gives CSAIELAGGGETQYF.

This clonotype was seen more than once but under ten times. V usage is TRBV12-3 or TRBV12-4 and J usage is TRBJ1-2; D call uncertain. The CDR3 has 13 residues. V dropped 6 bases and J dropped 3 bases, with 11 bases sitting between them. In nucleotides, the CDR3 is TGTGCCAGCAGCCGGGATACAGACTATGGCTACACCTTC. Its translation: CASSRDTDYGYTF.

This clonotype was seen a few times. The genes are TRBV20-1 and TRBJ2-7; 7 bases fit TRBD1. Germline-derived CDR1 and CDR2 are DFQATT and SNEGSKA (reference sequence). CDR3 length: 17 amino acids. V shed 3 bases and J 7 bases; nucleotides not matched to a gene: 21. Here the CDR3 reads CSARNPLGRRGPKEQYF. CDR3 in DNA: TGCAGTGCTAGGAACCCCCTGGGACGTAGGGGGCCAAAAGAGCAGTACTTC.

This clonotype has just a few counts. This chain connects TRBV4-3 to TRBJ2-7; no reliable D call. Germline V gene sequence: CDR1 LGHNA, CDR2 YSLEER. This CDR3 comprises 15 residues. V was pared by 0 bases and J by 3 bases, with 12 bases between. The CDR3 DNA is TGCGCCAGCAGCCAAGATATGGACGGATTCTACGAGCAGTACTTC. Translation: CASSQDMDGFYEQYF.

This clonotype occurred many times. Written as DNA, the CDR3 is TGCGCCAGCAGCTTCCTGGACAGGGGATACGAGCAGTACTTC. It codes for CASSFLDRGYEQYF. The gene calls are TRBV5-1 and TRBJ2-7; 9 bases align to TRBD1. The CDR3 contains 14 residues. Losses at the gene ends were 2 bases for V and 4 bases for J; bases not matched to a gene: 4. Germline V gives CDR1 SGHRS, CDR2 YFSETQ.

This clonotype was seen a handful of times. The chain carries TRBV7-2 and TRBJ1-1; 7 nucleotides agree with TRBD1. Germline CDR1 and CDR2: SGHTA and FQGNSA. The V and J ends lost 6 bases and 11 bases, in that order; junction bases with no gene match: 12. This CDR3 comprises 13 residues. CDR3 region: CASSYGQAVVAFF. The CDR3 DNA reads TGTGCCAGCAGTTATGGACAGGCCGTCGTCGCTTTCTTT.

The chain links TRBV20-1 to TRBJ1-1; 11 bases align to TRBD1. In germline, CDR1 is DFQATT, CDR2 SNEGSKA (reference sequence). The V and J ends lost 8 bases and 1 base, in that order; junction bases with no gene match: 12. This CDR3 has 16 amino acids. Here the CDR3 DNA reads TGCAGTTCCAACCCTGGACAGGGGGCCAAGAACACTGAAGCTTTCTTT. It specifies CSSNPGQGAKNTEAFF.

In its sample, this clonotype was seen a few times. V and J are TRBV24-1 and TRBJ2-1; D is unresolved. CDR3 length equals 11 residues. Per germline, CDR1 KGHDR and CDR2 SFDVKD. V lost 8 bases and J 3 bases, leaving 4 bases between the germline ends. The CDR3 protein is CATTNYNEQFF. CDR3 DNA sequence: TGTGCCACCACCAACTACAATGAGCAGTTCTTC.

This clonotype was detected a few times. The genes are TRBV7-2 and TRBJ2-1; D is perhaps TRBD2 (5 bases). The CDR3 loop spans 12 amino acids. Germline assignment: CDR1 SGHTA and CDR2 FQGNSA. V lost 4 bases, J lost 9 bases, and 10 bases lay in between. The CDR3 region is CASSSIRGEQFF. The CDR3 region has the DNA TGTGCCAGCAGCTCAATACGGGGTGAGCAGTTCTTC.

This clonotype was seen ten or more times. V usage is TRBV5-1 and J usage is TRBJ2-4, with D maybe TRBD1 (5 bases). The CDR3 contains 13 residues. Deletions cut 4 bases from V and 8 bases from J, with 13 bases between. Looked up from germline, CDR1 is SGHRS and CDR2 is YFSETQ. CDR3 sequence (DNA): TGCGCCAGCAGCCTCGACAGAGACTACATTCAGTACTTC. Protein sequence: CASSLDRDYIQYF.

The rearrangement joins TRBV9 to TRBJ2-7; 16 nucleotides line up with TRBD2. Trimming at V came to 3 bases and at J to 0 bases, leaving 3 bases not matched to a gene. Germline V gives CDR1 SGDLS, CDR2 YYNGEE. The CDR3 is 17 amino acids. The CDR3 protein is CASSEGLAGGSSYEQYF. CDR3 coding DNA: TGTGCCAGCAGCGAGGGACTAGCGGGAGGGAGCTCCTACGAGCAGTACTTC.

The sample holds a few counts of this clonotype. The chain is built from TRBV4-1 and TRBJ2-7, with 9 bases identical to TRBD2. CDR1 MGHRA and CDR2 YSYEKL come from the germline V gene. The CDR3 sequence is 15 residues long. J lost 3 bases, V lost 1 base, and 4 bases had no gene match. The CDR3 nucleotides are TGCGCCAGCAGCCAAGCGACTAGCGGTCTCTACGAGCAGTACTTC. Encoded protein: CASSQATSGLYEQYF.

V is TRBV6-2 or TRBV6-3 and J is TRBJ2-7; no reliable D call. The CDR3 is made up of 13 amino acids. V was cut by 10 bases and J by 3 bases, with 16 bases left in between. The germline gives CDR1 MNHEY, CDR2 SVGEGT. The CDR3 bases are TGTGCCACCCAAAAACTTTCTCTCTACGAGCAGTACTTC. It translates to CATQKLSLYEQYF.

This clonotype was seen only a few times. The chain carries TRBV2 and TRBJ2-3, with TRBD1 identical over 11 bases. Losses at the gene ends were 2 bases for V and 6 bases for J; bases not matched to a gene: 4. Looked up from germline, CDR1 is SNHLY and CDR2 is FYNNEI. The CDR3 totals 15 residues. CDR3 residues: CASSELDRGLDTQYF. DNA for the CDR3: TGTGCCAGCAGTGAATTGGACAGGGGGCTGGATACGCAGTATTTT.

This clonotype was seen only a few times. The rearrangement links TRBV10-2 to TRBJ1-4; D perhaps matches TRBD1 (5 bases). From germline, CDR1 is WSHSY and CDR2 SAAADI. The CDR3 runs 16 residues. Trimming cost V 6 bases and J 0 bases, with 14 bases left between them. The CDR3 loop reads CASRGETAATNEKLFF. As DNA, the CDR3 is TGCGCCAGCAGGGGGGAGACCGCAGCAACTAATGAAAAACTGTTTTTT.

This chain links TRBV11-1 with TRBJ1-1; D remains ambiguous. This CDR3 contains 15 residues. The germline V gene has CDR1 SGHAT and CDR2 FQDESV (reference sequence). Deletions cut 5 bases from V and 3 bases from J, with 16 bases between. In nucleotides, the CDR3 is TGTGCCAGCAGCCCCCTCCTTGGTAGGGACACTGAAGCTTTCTTT. Protein: CASSPLLGRDTEAFF. Based on the CDR3 plus reference TRBV11-1 and TRBJ1-1, the full variable domain is EAEVAQSPRYKITEKSQAVAFWCDPISGHATLYWYRQILGQGPELLVQFQDESVVDDSQLPKDRFSAERLKGVDSTLKIQPAELGDSAMYLCASSPLLGRDTEAFFGQGTRLTVV.

This clonotype was observed at least ten times. The chain joins TRBV5-1 to TRBJ1-1; unclear D gene. CDR3 length: 14 amino acids. V lost 4 bases and J lost 1, with 11 bases in between. CDR1 is SGHRS, CDR2 YFSETQ, per germline. CDR3 protein: CASSEDYRNTEAFF. For the CDR3, the DNA is TGCGCCAGCAGCGAAGACTACAGGAACACTGAAGCTTTCTTT.

The gene calls are TRBV11-2 and TRBJ1-5; 8 bases are a match to TRBD1. With V trimmed by 3 bases and J by 0 bases, 10 bases remained unmatched. The CDR3 has 18 residues. Germline V lookup: CDR1 SGHAT, CDR2 FQNNGV. CDR3 nucleotides: TGTGCCAGCAGCTTTAGAGGGGACAGGACGATTAGCAATCAGCCCCAGCATTTT. The encoded protein is CASSFRGDRTISNQPQHF.

This clonotype appeared a few times. This rearrangement joins TRBV18 to TRBJ2-7, with D perhaps TRBD2 (6 bases). The CDR3 is 16 amino acids. The germline V and J ends were trimmed by 3 bases and 4 bases, with 19 bases remaining between them. CDR1 and CDR2 (germline): KGHSH, LQKENI. The CDR3 sequence: CASSPHSPSGVYEQYF. The CDR3 nucleotides read TGTGCCAGCTCACCCCACAGCCCGTCGGGAGTTTACGAGCAGTACTTC.

The rearrangement joins TRBV5-1 to TRBJ2-7, with a possible D match to TRBD1 (6 bases). The CDR3 extends over 15 amino acids. Germline V gives CDR1 SGHRS, CDR2 YFSETQ. The V end was cut by 4 bases, the J end by 4 bases, with 18 bases between. The CDR3 here is CASSRQGSGVYEQYF. The CDR3 region has the DNA TGCGCCAGCAGCCGGCAGGGGTCCGGTGTTTACGAGCAGTACTTC.